A single sample gave rise to the 12 T cell receptor beta chains below, sequenced in a study of T cell responses to AZD1222 COVID-19 vaccine. Here immunoSEQ multiplex PCR was the method, and the copy in TCRdb shows in-frame clones only, minus some. Of approximately 80,000 clones listed, around 89% are singletons. The input for sequencing was peripheral blood, taken on day 0 of AZD1222 vaccination. Receptors originate from an adult in good health.

This chain joins TRBV3-1 (or the pseudogene TRBV3-2) and TRBJ1-1; D uncertain. The CDR3 covers 17 residues. V lost 0 bases to trimming and J lost 0 bases, with 14 bases between them. Germline V CDR1 and CDR2: LGHDT, YNNKEL (reference sequence). The CDR3 DNA is TGTGCCAGCAGCCAAGATCTGGCTGGCCTGGTGAACACTGAAGCTTTCTTT. Residues: CASSQDLAGLVNTEAFF.

This clone appeared a few times. The V call is TRBV27, the J call TRBJ1-5; the D gene is possibly TRBD1 (5 bases). CDR3 size: 15 residues. The V and J ends lost 3 bases and 0 bases respectively, with 9 bases between them. The germline V gene encodes CDR1 MNHEY and CDR2 SMNVEV (reference sequence). The CDR3 region has the DNA TGTGCCAGCAGTTTTACCAGGGTTAGCAATCAGCCCCAGCATTTT. This codes for CASSFTRVSNQPQHF.

The chain recombines TRBV19 with TRBJ2-3, with D unclear. The germline V and J ends were trimmed by 6 bases and 3 bases, with 7 bases remaining between them. Germline V gene lookup returns CDR1 LNHDA and CDR2 SQIVND (reference sequence). The CDR3 is made up of 12 amino acids. This CDR3 reads CASSLGTDTQYF. Written as DNA, the CDR3 is TGTGCCAGTAGCTTAGGGACAGATACGCAGTATTTT.

The CDR3 nucleotides are TGTGCCAGCAGTGTTACAGGTAGCGGAAACACCATATATTTT. The encoded protein is CASSVTGSGNTIYF. V usage is TRBV6-6 and J usage is TRBJ1-3; D possibly corresponds to TRBD1 (5 bases). Between the trimmed V and J ends, which lost 5 bases and 4 bases, there was a span of 12 bases. The germline V gene has CDR1 MNHNY and CDR2 SVGAGI (reference sequence). The CDR3 has 14 residues.

CDR3 nucleotides: TGTGCCAGCAGTGCATCCCTGGACAGGACAAATCAGCCCCAGCATTTT. Translating gives CASSASLDRTNQPQHF. This chain links TRBV2 with TRBJ1-5; 7 bases line up with TRBD1. The length of the CDR3 is 16 residues. The J segment lost 4 bases and the V segment lost 4 bases, leaving 10 bases of the junction unmatched. Germline V lookup: CDR1 SNHLY, CDR2 FYNNEI.

With respect to this clone: Distinct nucleotide sequences in the sample also encode this CDR3. The V and J genes are TRBV30 and TRBJ1-2, with TRBD1 identical over 9 bases. CDR3 length: 14 residues. Germline values: CDR1 GTSNPN, CDR2 SVGIG (reference sequence). J was trimmed by 2 bases and V by 1 base; bases with no gene match: 2. CDR3 amino acids: CAWSGTGANYGYTF. The CDR3 DNA reads as TGTGCCTGGAGTGGGACAGGGGCGAACTATGGCTACACCTTC.

The rearrangement joins TRBV5-1 to TRBJ2-7; 7 nucleotides match TRBD1. The germline V gene has CDR1 SGHRS and CDR2 YFSETQ. The junction had 9 bases not matched to a gene; V was cut back by 6 bases and J by 6 bases. The CDR3 extends over 13 amino acids. In nucleotides, the CDR3 is TGCGCCAGCATTAAGGGGGCGTCTGGCGAGCAGTACTTC. Amino acid sequence: CASIKGASGEQYF.

This chain uses TRBV12-3 or TRBV12-4 with TRBJ2-7; D tentatively reads TRBD1 or TRBD2 (5 bases each). The length of the CDR3 is 13 residues. V was trimmed by 3 bases and J by 5 bases, leaving 11 bases between them. CDR3 protein: CASSFQGRHEQYF. The DNA of the CDR3 is TGTGCCAGCAGTTTCCAGGGACGCCACGAGCAGTACTTC.

V and J are TRBV6-5 and TRBJ2-7, with D tentatively TRBD2 (5 bases). Per the germline V gene, CDR1 is MNHEY and CDR2 is SVGAGI. Trimming removed 2 bases from V and 2 bases from J, with 16 bases in between. The CDR3 length is 16 residues. The CDR3 nucleotides read TGTGCCAGCAGTTACGGCGGAGACGGGGTTCCCTACGAGCAGTACTTC. It specifies CASSYGGDGVPYEQYF.

This chain joins TRBV7-2 and TRBJ1-6, with 9 bases fitting TRBD1. V was clipped by 6 bases and J by 5 bases; unmatched bases: 5. Germline V lookup: CDR1 SGHTA, CDR2 FQGNSA. The CDR3 consists of 15 residues. The CDR3 sequence: CASSLDRGDNSPLHF. CDR3 DNA: TGTGCCAGCAGTCTTGACAGGGGGGATAATTCACCCCTCCACTTT. Full variable domain (remainder filled in from reference TRBV7-2 and TRBJ1-6): GAGVSQSPSNKVTEKGKDVELRCDPISGHTALYWYRQSLGQGLEFLIYFQGNSAPDKSGLPSDRFSAERTGGSVSTLTIQRTQQEDSAVYLCASSLDRGDNSPLHFGNGTRLTVT.

The chain recombines TRBV28 with TRBJ1-2; tentatively, D is TRBD1 (6 bases). The CDR3 totals 14 residues. Germline V gene lookup returns CDR1 MDHEN and CDR2 SYDVKM. The V and J ends lost 6 bases and 4 bases respectively, with 15 bases between them. CDR3 nucleotide sequence: TGTGCCAGCAGCGGTGCAGGGACATTCTATGGCTACACCTTC. Translating gives CASSGAGTFYGYTF.

As concerns this clone: Other DNA sequences of this sample code for an identical CDR3. CDR3: CASSTGMNTEAFF. The CDR3, as DNA: TGTGCCAGCTCGACAGGTATGAACACTGAAGCTTTCTTT. The chain couples TRBV6-5 to TRBJ1-1; possible D gene TRBD1, 6 bases. The CDR3 covers 13 residues. CDR1 MNHEY and CDR2 SVGAGI come from the germline V gene. V lost 8 bases and J lost 0, with 10 bases in between.